A selection of T cell receptor beta chains follows, all from one sample in a study of patients and donors after allogeneic stem cell transplantation. TCRdb independently ran MiXCR on the RT-PCR reads; one entry per CDR3 protein. Here the sample spans around 240,000 distinct CDR3 sequences, 12% to 15% being singletons. What was sequenced was blood, either unsorted or a sorted T cell fraction (not recorded which). The receptors stem from a human donor who was either an allogeneic HSCT recipient or a stem cell or donor lymphocyte infusion donor (not recorded which). It is not recorded whose cells these are; they may come from a transplant donor. Both conserved end residues are part of each CDR3. Fields, in order: J gene, V gene, CDR3 protein.

J gene: TRBJ2-5; V gene: TRBV11-1; CDR3 protein: CASSFPSGLQETQYF
J gene: TRBJ2-1; V gene: TRBV12-3/TRBV12-4; CDR3 protein: CASSFRSVAGGRYEQFF
J gene: TRBJ2-5; V gene: TRBV15; CDR3 protein: CATSGQAGRGETQYF
J gene: TRBJ2-7; V gene: TRBV5-1; CDR3 protein: CASSTQGFSYEQYF
J gene: TRBJ1-5; V gene: TRBV20-1; CDR3 protein: CSASQDIFGNQPQHF
J gene: TRBJ2-1; V gene: TRBV24-1; CDR3 protein: CATSDGSSYNEQFF
J gene: TRBJ1-4; V gene: TRBV7-2; CDR3 protein: CASSLVGVGKLFF
J gene: TRBJ1-2; V gene: TRBV28; CDR3 protein: CASHGTGRGTKGYTF
J gene: TRBJ2-7; V gene: TRBV6-2/TRBV6-3; CDR3 protein: CASRDPDRGIPYEQYF
J gene: TRBJ1-5; V gene: TRBV12-3/TRBV12-4; CDR3 protein: CASGQMGQPQHF
J gene: TRBJ1-4; V gene: TRBV6-1; CDR3 protein: CASSETYRGDEKLFF
J gene: TRBJ2-1; V gene: TRBV9; CDR3 protein: CASSDAGTSFSYNEQFF
J gene: TRBJ2-5; V gene: TRBV5-1; CDR3 protein: CASSPGLTMGTQYF
J gene: TRBJ2-2; V gene: TRBV12-3/TRBV12-4; CDR3 protein: CASRLRDGGELFF
J gene: TRBJ1-6; V gene: TRBV12-3/TRBV12-4; CDR3 protein: CASSPRGGGFSPLHF
J gene: TRBJ2-5; V gene: TRBV24-1; CDR3 protein: CATSGVGSQETQYF
J gene: TRBJ2-1; V gene: TRBV7-9; CDR3 protein: CASSPGSGGYQEQFF
J gene: TRBJ2-7; V gene: TRBV6-2/TRBV6-3; CDR3 protein: CASSYSGTSYEQYF
J gene: TRBJ1-3; V gene: TRBV5-6; CDR3 protein: CASSQSGTGSGNTIYF
J gene: TRBJ1-1; V gene: TRBV5-1; CDR3 protein: CASLGGDVNTEAFF
J gene: TRBJ1-4; V gene: TRBV28; CDR3 protein: CASSLRVGKLFF
J gene: TRBJ1-2; V gene: TRBV29-1; CDR3 protein: CSVEGDRGHFGYTF
J gene: TRBJ1-6; V gene: TRBV7-2; CDR3 protein: CASSLAGGRGRNSPLHF
J gene: TRBJ1-1; V gene: TRBV18; CDR3 protein: CASSPPKGDTEAFF
J gene: TRBJ1-1; V gene: TRBV9; CDR3 protein: CASSYGQENTEAFF
J gene: TRBJ1-4; V gene: TRBV18; CDR3 protein: CASSQKTGRQLEKLFF
J gene: TRBJ1-1; V gene: TRBV2; CDR3 protein: CASSESVVWGDTEAFF
J gene: TRBJ2-7; V gene: TRBV19; CDR3 protein: CASSIRPSHEQYF
J gene: TRBJ2-5; V gene: TRBV5-1; CDR3 protein: CASSYGQGWKTQYF
J gene: TRBJ1-2; V gene: TRBV6-1; CDR3 protein: CASSEALGSPYGYTF
J gene: TRBJ2-4; V gene: TRBV12-3/TRBV12-4; CDR3 protein: CASSFGGDIQYF
J gene: TRBJ1-2; V gene: TRBV18; CDR3 protein: CASSLGLAYGYTF
J gene: TRBJ2-3; V gene: TRBV12-3/TRBV12-4; CDR3 protein: CASSLGRLAGGHGDTQYF
J gene: TRBJ2-2; V gene: TRBV6-4; CDR3 protein: CASSEANTGELFF
J gene: TRBJ1-4; V gene: TRBV5-6; CDR3 protein: CASSLFGGTTNEKLFF
J gene: TRBJ1-2; V gene: TRBV29-1; CDR3 protein: CSVGDRAPEGYTF